One and the same sample provided the 26 T cell receptor beta chains below, sequenced in a study of cytomegalovirus exposure and HLA in healthy donors. It was with 60 Vbeta and 13 Jbeta primers that the PCR ran. Repertoires were generated with immunoSEQ multiplex PCR, while TCRdb's copy carries only in-frame clones and drops some. This table holds roughly 150,000 clones, approximately 80% found once. The sample was PBMCs. These receptors originate from a male donor in good health and CMV-seronegative.

The chain couples TRBV6-5 to TRBJ2-7, with 7 bases fitting TRBD1. V shed 4 bases, J shed 4 bases, and the junction held 7 bases outside the gene matches. Looked up from germline, CDR1 is MNHEY and CDR2 is SVGAGI. The CDR3 totals 14 residues. The CDR3 here is CASSLDRESYEQYF. The CDR3 nucleotides read TGTGCCAGCAGTTTAGACAGGGAATCATACGAGCAGTACTTC.

The chain has TRBV29-1 and TRBJ2-3, with 15 bases lining up with TRBD2. The ends lost 1 base at V and 5 bases at J; junction bases unmatched: 4. From germline, CDR1 is SQVTM and CDR2 ANQGSEA. CDR3 length equals 16 residues. The CDR3 region is CSVEGTSGRGIDTQYF. The CDR3 DNA reads TGCAGCGTTGAAGGGACTAGCGGGAGGGGAATAGATACGCAGTATTTT.

This chain links TRBV19 with TRBJ2-3; 9 bases align to TRBD2. The CDR3 spans 16 residues. Trimming cost V 5 bases and J 0 bases; bases outside gene matches: 6. Germline V lookup: CDR1 LNHDA, CDR2 SQIVND (reference sequence). For the CDR3, the DNA is TGTGCCAGTAGTCCCGGACTAGCGATAAGCACAGATACGCAGTATTTT. Amino acids: CASSPGLAISTDTQYF.

The genes are TRBV5-3 and TRBJ1-5, with D perhaps TRBD1 (5 bases). TRBV5-3 has ORF status, its function being uncertain. The germline V and J ends were trimmed by 7 bases and 0 bases, with 35 bases remaining between them. This CDR3 is 22 amino acids long. CDR3 loop: CARPSISRFMDNPLYSNQPQHF. For the CDR3, the DNA is TGTGCCAGACCCTCCATCTCCCGCTTTATGGACAACCCACTTTATAGCAATCAGCCCCAGCATTTT.

The CDR3 DNA sequence: TGCAGCGTTGACCACAGGAGTTCGGTCACAGATACGCAGTATTTT. Residues: CSVDHRSSVTDTQYF. The rearrangement joins TRBV29-1 to TRBJ2-3; tentatively, D is TRBD1 (5 bases). Trimming pared 3 bases from V and 2 bases from J, leaving 15 bases between. Germline V gene lookup returns CDR1 SQVTM and CDR2 ANQGSEA. This CDR3 is 15 amino acids long.

The rearrangement joins TRBV13 to TRBJ2-3; 8 bases match TRBD2. The germline CDR1 and CDR2 sequences are PRHDT and FYEKMQ (reference sequence). The V and J ends lost 4 bases and 3 bases, in that order; junction bases with no gene match: 6. CDR3 length: 15 amino acids. The chain's CDR3 is CASSSFAGGTDTQYF. The CDR3 DNA reads TGTGCCAGCAGCTCCTTTGCGGGAGGAACAGATACGCAGTATTTT.

The chain uses TRBV18 and TRBJ2-7; 7 positions agree with TRBD1. CDR3 length: 12 residues. J was trimmed by 5 bases and V by 4 bases; bases with no gene match: 2. Germline V gives CDR1 KGHSH, CDR2 LQKENI. The CDR3 loop reads CASSQTGHEQYF. CDR3 bases: TGTGCCAGCTCACAGACAGGGCACGAGCAGTACTTC.

In DNA form, the CDR3 reads TGTGCCAGCAGTGAGACAGGGCTGCGGGAGCAGTACTTC. It specifies CASSETGLREQYF. The V and J genes are TRBV27 and TRBJ2-7, with TRBD1 matching 7 bases. Germline V gene data show CDR1 as MNHEY and CDR2 as SMNVEV (reference sequence). Trimming took 5 bases from V and 7 from J; bases not matched to a gene: 8. The CDR3 sequence is 13 residues long.

The chain couples TRBV14 to TRBJ2-1; D is uncertain. Trimming stripped 4 bases from V and 15 bases from J, with 16 bases between. Germline V CDR1 and CDR2: SGHDN, FVKESK. The CDR3 consists of 12 residues. CDR3 nucleotides: TGTGCCAGCAGCCCTGTCGGAACGGAGAGGTTCTTC. Encoded protein: CASSPVGTERFF.

The sample holds a few counts of this clone. The V gene is TRBV30, the J gene TRBJ1-6; no clear D. This CDR3 region has 13 residues. V was trimmed by 0 bases and J by 6 bases, leaving 6 bases between them. The germline V gene has CDR1 GTSNPN and CDR2 SVGIG (reference sequence). CDR3: CAWSVAPNSPLHF. The CDR3 nucleotides read TGTGCCTGGAGTGTAGCACCTAATTCACCCCTCCACTTT.

The V call is TRBV4-1, the J call TRBJ1-4; no clear D. The V and J ends lost 3 bases and 8 bases respectively, with 10 bases between them. This CDR3 region has 13 residues. Germline assignment: CDR1 MGHRA and CDR2 YSYEKL. CDR3 amino acids: CASSHGGSEKLFF. The CDR3 DNA reads as TGCGCCAGCAGCCACGGCGGTAGCGAAAAACTGTTTTTT.

This sequence joins TRBV6-4 and TRBJ2-3; 9 positions match TRBD1. Germline CDR1 MRHNA, CDR2 SNTAGT. The CDR3 totals 16 residues. Trimming cost V 4 bases and J 3 bases; bases outside gene matches: 8. The CDR3 bases are TGTGCCAGCAGTGCGTTAACAGGGGGCGAGACAGATACGCAGTATTTT. Translating gives CASSALTGGETDTQYF.

The chain employs TRBV6-6 and TRBJ1-3; 8 bases agree with TRBD1. This CDR3 has 15 residues. J was trimmed by 4 bases and V by 5 bases; bases with no gene match: 7. In germline, CDR1 is MNHNY, CDR2 SVGAGI (reference sequence). In nucleotides, the CDR3 is TGTGCCAGCAGTACCCAACAGGGGGTCGGAAACACCATATATTTT. Amino acid sequence: CASSTQQGVGNTIYF.

This clone appeared once. The chain recombines TRBV28 with TRBJ2-2, with TRBD2 matching 7 bases. Per the germline V gene, CDR1 is MDHEN and CDR2 is SYDVKM. V dropped 2 bases and J dropped 5; count of bases not matched to a gene: 5. The CDR3 consists of 15 residues. The CDR3 DNA follows: TGTGCCAGCAGTTTAGCTAGCGGAGGAACCGGGGAGCTGTTTTTT. It is translated as CASSLASGGTGELFF. Complete variable domain (other parts from reference TRBV28 and TRBJ2-2): DVKVTQSSRYLVKRTGEKVFLECVQDMDHENMFWYRQDPGLGLRLIYFSYDVKMKEKGDIPEGYSVSREKKERFSLILESASTNQTSMYLCASSLASGGTGELFFGEGSRLTVL.

The CDR3 is CAIDGGNQETQYF. The CDR3 region has the DNA TGTGCCATCGACGGGGGGAATCAAGAGACCCAGTACTTC. The J gene is TRBJ2-5, the V gene TRBV10-3; TRBD2 agrees at 7 bases. The V and J ends lost 8 bases and 2 bases, in that order; junction bases with no gene match: 5. The CDR3 loop spans 13 amino acids. The V gene's germline CDR1 is ENHRY and CDR2 SYGVKD.

V and J are TRBV18 and TRBJ2-5; D might be TRBD2 (6 bases). Germline V gives CDR1 KGHSH, CDR2 LQKENI. Trimming left V 0 bases short and J 3 bases short, with 11 bases between. This CDR3 region has 15 residues. The CDR3 here is CASSPPLANKETQYF. CDR3 in DNA: TGTGCCAGCTCACCACCTCTAGCGAACAAAGAGACCCAGTACTTC.

The CDR3 DNA reads TGTGCCAGCAGTTTGACTAGCGGCAGAGATACGCAGTATTTT. Protein product: CASSLTSGRDTQYF. The V call is TRBV28, the J call TRBJ2-3; 9 bases align to TRBD2. V shed 3 bases, J shed 5 bases, and the junction held 3 bases outside the gene matches. This CDR3 is built from 14 residues. Germline values: CDR1 MDHEN, CDR2 SYDVKM. The full variable domain, rest sourced from reference TRBV28 and TRBJ2-3, is DVKVTQSSRYLVKRTGEKVFLECVQDMDHENMFWYRQDPGLGLRLIYFSYDVKMKEKGDIPEGYSVSREKKERFSLILESASTNQTSMYLCASSLTSGRDTQYFGPGTRLTVL.

The gene calls are TRBV18 and TRBJ2-7; D unresolved. Per germline, CDR1 KGHSH and CDR2 LQKENI. There are 15 residues in the CDR3. Trimming removed 0 bases from V and 1 base from J, with 10 bases in between. CDR3 protein: CASSPPVDGSYEQYF. The DNA of the CDR3 is TGTGCCAGCTCACCACCTGTAGACGGGTCCTACGAGCAGTACTTC.

This clone has just one count. The chain recombines TRBV10-1 with TRBJ2-6; weak D call: TRBD1 (6 bases). V gave up 9 bases and J gave up 0 bases, with 18 bases separating them. Germline CDR1 and CDR2: WNHNN and SYGVQD (reference sequence). The CDR3 has 17 residues. The CDR3 bases are TGCGCCAGGACTACCTGGCAGGGGTCCTCTGGGGCCAACGTCCTGACTTTC. Translating gives CARTTWQGSSGANVLTF.

This clone was seen only once. Relative to the germline gene, one junction end is altered; a read error may explain this. The same CDR3 is also encoded by other DNA sequences in this sample. The chain is built from TRBV15 and TRBJ1-1; D is undetermined. From germline, CDR1 is LNHNV and CDR2 YYDKDF (reference sequence). This CDR3 contains 14 residues. This CDR3 is CATSTGGPYTEAFF. Written as DNA, the CDR3 is TGTGCCACCAGCACCGGAGGGCCTTACACTGAGGCTTTCTTT.

CDR3 DNA: TGTGCCAGCAGCAGGACTAGCGGGGGGACCCATGAGCAGTTCTTC. Translated: CASSRTSGGTHEQFF. The chain uses TRBV4-2 and TRBJ2-1; 14 bases align to TRBD2. CDR1 and CDR2 from the germline V gene are LGHNA and YNFKEQ. Trimming took 5 bases from V and 8 from J; bases not matched to a gene: 5. The CDR3 totals 15 residues.

The rearrangement joins TRBV6-5 to TRBJ2-7; D unclear. V lost 2 bases, J lost 2 bases, and 13 bases lay in between. The CDR3 totals 15 residues. The V gene's germline CDR1 is MNHEY and CDR2 SVGAGI. For the CDR3, the DNA is TGTGCCAGCAGTTACAGACAAATCCCTCCCTACGAGCAGTACTTC. Translated: CASSYRQIPPYEQYF.

The table lists this clone with a count of one. This sequence joins TRBV10-3 and TRBJ2-3; the D is unclear. Trimming took 3 bases from V and 4 from J, leaving 14 bases between them. Germline V lookup: CDR1 ENHRY, CDR2 SYGVKD. This CDR3 is 15 amino acids long. Here the CDR3 reads CAISDQGWRADTQYF. The CDR3 DNA reads as TGTGCCATCAGTGATCAAGGATGGAGAGCAGATACGCAGTATTTT.

This clone is a singleton in its sample. The rearrangement joins TRBV9 to TRBJ2-7; 11 nucleotides align to TRBD2. Germline V gene sequence: CDR1 SGDLS, CDR2 YYNGEE. This CDR3 has 15 residues. Germline trimming cut 3 bases from V and 1 base from J; bases unmatched to any gene: 3. The CDR3 spells CASSETSGASYEQYF. Written as DNA, the CDR3 is TGTGCCAGCAGCGAGACTAGCGGGGCTTCCTACGAGCAGTACTTC.

The sample holds one count of this clone. The rearrangement links TRBV5-1 to TRBJ2-1; tentatively, D is TRBD1 (5 bases). V gave up 2 bases and J gave up 6 bases, with 12 bases separating them. The V gene's germline CDR1 is SGHRS and CDR2 YFSETQ. The CDR3 is made up of 14 amino acids. For the CDR3, the DNA is TGCGCCAGCAGCTTAAGGGTTAGGGGCAATGAGCAGTTCTTC. Translation gives CASSLRVRGNEQFF.

This chain joins TRBV6-5 and TRBJ1-2; a weak D match, TRBD1 (6 bases). There are 11 residues in the CDR3. The germline V gene has CDR1 MNHEY and CDR2 SVGAGI. Trimming took off 5 bases at V and 8 bases at J, with 9 bases between the two ends. The CDR3 bases are TGTGCCAGCAGTAATACAGGGGGCTACACCTTC. As protein: CASSNTGGYTF.